These T cell receptor beta chains were read from a single sample in a study of PD-1 blockade in classical Hodgkin lymphoma. The data were produced by immunoSEQ multiplex PCR, yet TCRdb's version contains in-frame clones alone and is incomplete. Of tens of thousands of clones listed, more than 70% are singletons. This material consisted of peripheral blood mononuclear cells (PBMCs), taken before the second cycle of nivolumab. All receptors come from a human donor with classical Hodgkin lymphoma. Each CDR3 is given with its conserved first and last residue. The D gene is left open where the match is weak. Clone sizes are given selectively: once, few, many, or a class where the clone is expanded.

>TRBJ2-2|TRBV5-1|NA|TRBD1
TGCGCCAGCAGCTTGGGACAGGGCATGGGCACCGGGGAGCTGTTTTTT
CASSLGQGMGTGELFF
>TRBJ2-1|TRBV4-1|NA|NA
TGCGCCAGCGGGGGGTCCTACAATGAGCAGTTCTTC
CASGGSYNEQFF
>TRBJ2-5|TRBV5-1|NA|NA
TGCGCCAGCAGCTTAGGCTTAACGGGGGACGAGACCCAGTACTTC
CASSLGLTGDETQYF
>TRBJ2-4|TRBV5-1|NA|TRBD1
TGCGCCAGCAGCTTAGGACAGGGTGGCATTCAGTACTTC
CASSLGQGGIQYF
>TRBJ1-5|TRBV4-1|once|NA
TGCGCCAGCAGCCCGTCCGGACTATCTAATCAGCCCCAGCATTTT
CASSPSGLSNQPQHF
>TRBJ2-1|TRBV5-8|few|NA
TGTGCCAGCAGCACCAGGGGAGTAGGCTACAATGAGCAGTTCTTC
CASSTRGVGYNEQFF
>TRBJ2-7|TRBV5-1|NA|NA
TGCGCCAGCAGCCGAATGGGGGAGCCCTACGAGCAGTACTTC
CASSRMGEPYEQYF
>TRBJ2-5|TRBV6-5|once|NA
TGTGCCAGCAGTACTCAACGGGAGAACCAAGAGACCCAGTACTTC
CASSTQRENQETQYF
>TRBJ2-4|TRBV29-1|NA|NA
TGCAGCGTTGGATCTAGGGGCGAGGGCATTCAGTACTTC
CSVGSRGEGIQYF
>TRBJ1-2|TRBV5-1|NA|NA
TGCGCCAGCAGCTCGGGAATTACCATCACAAACTATGGCTACACCTTC
CASSSGITITNYGYTF
>TRBJ2-7|TRBV5-1|NA|NA
TGCGCCAGCAGCTTGGAGGGCAGTTCCTACGAGCAGTACTTC
CASSLEGSSYEQYF
>TRBJ2-7|TRBV4-1|few|TRBD2
TGCGCCAGCAGCCAAGATCTTGCGCTAGCGGGGGGCCTATCCTACGAGCAGTACTTC
CASSQDLALAGGLSYEQYF
>TRBJ1-1|TRBV18|NA|NA
TGTGCCAGCTCACTCAACCTGAACACTGAAGCTTTCTTT
CASSLNLNTEAFF
>TRBJ1-1|TRBV6-6|NA|NA
TGTGCCAGCAGTTTCCAGTCTGACACTGAAGCTTTCTTT
CASSFQSDTEAFF
>TRBJ2-3|TRBV5-1|NA|TRBD1
TGCGCCAGCAGCTTAGGGCAGGGGGTAGATACGCAGTATTTT
CASSLGQGVDTQYF
>TRBJ2-7|TRBV6-5|NA|NA
TGTGCCAGCCGGACGGGGAACTCCTACGAGCAGTACTTC
CASRTGNSYEQYF
>TRBJ1-1|TRBV30|NA|TRBD1
TGTGCCTCTACGACAGGGGCGAACACTGAAGCTTTCTTT
CASTTGANTEAFF
>TRBJ1-3|TRBV4-1|NA|NA
TGCGCCAGCAGCCAAGATCAGGGGAGAGGAAACACCATATATTTT
CASSQDQGRGNTIYF
>TRBJ2-7|TRBV14|NA|NA
TGTGCCAGCAGCCCCTTCACACCGACAGGTACCTACGAGCAGTACTTC
CASSPFTPTGTYEQYF